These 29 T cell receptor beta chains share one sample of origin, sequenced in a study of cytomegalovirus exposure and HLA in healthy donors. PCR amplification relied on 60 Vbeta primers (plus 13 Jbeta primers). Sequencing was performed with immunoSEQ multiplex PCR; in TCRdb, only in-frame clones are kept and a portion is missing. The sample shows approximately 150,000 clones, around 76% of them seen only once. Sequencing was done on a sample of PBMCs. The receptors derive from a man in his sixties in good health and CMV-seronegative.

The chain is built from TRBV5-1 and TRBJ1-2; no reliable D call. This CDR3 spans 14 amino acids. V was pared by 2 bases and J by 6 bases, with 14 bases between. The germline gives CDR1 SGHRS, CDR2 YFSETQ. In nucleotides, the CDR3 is TGCGCCAGCAGCTTCGACTCGTCGAGGGATGGCTACACCTTC. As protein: CASSFDSSRDGYTF.

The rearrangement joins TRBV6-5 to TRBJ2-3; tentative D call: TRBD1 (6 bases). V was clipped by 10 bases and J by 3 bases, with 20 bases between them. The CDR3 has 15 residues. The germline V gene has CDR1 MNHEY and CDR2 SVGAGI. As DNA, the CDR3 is TGTGCCACCACTCCGCTCCGAGGGGGAACAGATACGCAGTATTTT. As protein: CATTPLRGGTDTQYF.

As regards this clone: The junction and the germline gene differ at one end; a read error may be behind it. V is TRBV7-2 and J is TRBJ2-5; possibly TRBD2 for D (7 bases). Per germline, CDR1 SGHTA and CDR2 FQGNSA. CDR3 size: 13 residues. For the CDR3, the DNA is TGTGCCAGCAGCTTAGAGATTGCGGCGGGGGCCGACTTC. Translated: CASSLEIAAGADF.

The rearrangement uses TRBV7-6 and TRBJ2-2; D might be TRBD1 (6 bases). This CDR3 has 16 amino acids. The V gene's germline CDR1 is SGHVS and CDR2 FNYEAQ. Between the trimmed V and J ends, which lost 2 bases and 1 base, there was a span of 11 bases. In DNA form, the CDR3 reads TGTGCCAGCAGCTTACAGGGGCAATTGAACACCGGGGAGCTGTTTTTT. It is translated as CASSLQGQLNTGELFF. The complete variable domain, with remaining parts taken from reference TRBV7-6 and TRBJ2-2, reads GAGVSQSPRYKVTKRGQDVALRCDPISGHVSLYWYRQALGQGPEFLTYFNYEAQQDKSGLPNDRFSAERPEGSISTLTIQRTEQRDSAMYRCASSLQGQLNTGELFFGEGSRLTVL.

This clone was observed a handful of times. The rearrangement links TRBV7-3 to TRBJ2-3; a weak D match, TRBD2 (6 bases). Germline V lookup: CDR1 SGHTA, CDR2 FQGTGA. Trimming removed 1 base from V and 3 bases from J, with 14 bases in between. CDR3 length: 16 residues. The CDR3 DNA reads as TGTGCCAGCAGCTTAAACGGCGGGGTGGGGACAGATACGCAGTATTTT. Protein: CASSLNGGVGTDTQYF.

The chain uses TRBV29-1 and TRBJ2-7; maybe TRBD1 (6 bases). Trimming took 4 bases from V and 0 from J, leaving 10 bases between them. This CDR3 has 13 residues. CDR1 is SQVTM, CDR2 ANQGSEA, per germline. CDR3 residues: CSVVWTASYEQYF. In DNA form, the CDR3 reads TGCAGCGTTGTTTGGACAGCCTCCTACGAGCAGTACTTC.

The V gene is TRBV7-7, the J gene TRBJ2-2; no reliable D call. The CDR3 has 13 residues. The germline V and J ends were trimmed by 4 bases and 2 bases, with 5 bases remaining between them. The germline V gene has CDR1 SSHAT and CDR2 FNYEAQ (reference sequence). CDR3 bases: TGTGCCAGCAGCTCAACTAACACCGGGGAGCTGTTTTTT. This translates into CASSSTNTGELFF.

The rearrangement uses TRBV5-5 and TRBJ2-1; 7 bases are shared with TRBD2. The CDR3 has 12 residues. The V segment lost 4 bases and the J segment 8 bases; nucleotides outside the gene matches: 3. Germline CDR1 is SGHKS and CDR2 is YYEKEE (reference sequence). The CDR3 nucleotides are TGTGCCAGCAGCACCGGGGGGTATGAGCAGTTCTTC. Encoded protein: CASSTGGYEQFF.

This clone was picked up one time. The CDR3 coding sequence is TGTGCCTTTCAAAGAAGGGGCTCCTACGAGCAGTACTTC. The encoded protein is CAFQRRGSYEQYF. The rearrangement joins TRBV30 to TRBJ2-7; D perhaps matches TRBD1 (5 bases). Trimming cost V 7 bases and J 0 bases, with 13 bases left between them. From germline, CDR1 is GTSNPN and CDR2 SVGIG (reference sequence). The CDR3 extends over 13 amino acids.

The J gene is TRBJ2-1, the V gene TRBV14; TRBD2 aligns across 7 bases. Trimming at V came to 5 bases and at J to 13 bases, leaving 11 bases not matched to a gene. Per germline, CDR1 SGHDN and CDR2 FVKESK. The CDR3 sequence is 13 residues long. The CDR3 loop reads CASSNSGGVAQFF. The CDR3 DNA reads TGTGCCAGCAGCAATTCTGGGGGGGTGGCACAGTTCTTC.

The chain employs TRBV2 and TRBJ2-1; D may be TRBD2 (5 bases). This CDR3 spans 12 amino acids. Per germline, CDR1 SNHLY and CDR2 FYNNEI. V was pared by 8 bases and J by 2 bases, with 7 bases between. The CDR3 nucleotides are TGTGCCAGCCGAGGGACCTACAATGAGCAGTTCTTC. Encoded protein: CASRGTYNEQFF.

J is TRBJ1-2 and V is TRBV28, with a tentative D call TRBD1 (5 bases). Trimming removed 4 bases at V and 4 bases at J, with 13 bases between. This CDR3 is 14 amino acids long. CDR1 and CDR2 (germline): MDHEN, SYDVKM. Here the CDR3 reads CASSWGGAFYGYTF. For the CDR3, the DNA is TGTGCCAGCAGTTGGGGCGGGGCGTTCTATGGCTACACCTTC.

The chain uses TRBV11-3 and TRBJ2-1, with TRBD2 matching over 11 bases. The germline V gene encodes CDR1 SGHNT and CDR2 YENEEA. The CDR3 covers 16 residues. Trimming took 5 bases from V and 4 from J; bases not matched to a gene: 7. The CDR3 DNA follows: TGTGCCAGCAGCACGCTAGCGGGGGGCCTTTACAATGAGCAGTTCTTC. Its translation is CASSTLAGGLYNEQFF. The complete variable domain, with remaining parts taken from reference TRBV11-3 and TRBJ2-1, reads EAGVVQSPRYKIIEKKQPVAFWCNPISGHNTLYWYLQNLGQGPELLIRYENEEAVDDSQLPKDRFSAERLKGVDSTLKIQPAELGDSAVYLCASSTLAGGLYNEQFFGPGTRLTVL.

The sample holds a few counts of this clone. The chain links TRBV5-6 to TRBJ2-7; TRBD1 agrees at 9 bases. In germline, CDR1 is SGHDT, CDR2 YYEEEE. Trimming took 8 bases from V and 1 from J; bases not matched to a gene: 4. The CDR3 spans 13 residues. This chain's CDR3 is CASPGQGSYEQYF. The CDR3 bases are TGTGCCAGTCCGGGACAGGGATCCTACGAGCAGTACTTC.

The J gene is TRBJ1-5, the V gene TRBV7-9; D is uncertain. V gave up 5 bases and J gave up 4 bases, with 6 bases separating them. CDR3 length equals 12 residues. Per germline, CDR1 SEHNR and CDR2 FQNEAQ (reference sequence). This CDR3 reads CASSVTNQPQHF. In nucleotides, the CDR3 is TGTGCCAGCAGCGTAACAAATCAGCCCCAGCATTTT.

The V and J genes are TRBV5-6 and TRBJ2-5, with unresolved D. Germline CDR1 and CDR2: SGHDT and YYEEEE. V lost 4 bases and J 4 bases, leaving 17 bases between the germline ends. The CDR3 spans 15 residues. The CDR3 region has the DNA TGTGCCAGCAGCGGGCCCCAAGGCACCCGAGAGACCCAGTACTTC. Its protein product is CASSGPQGTRETQYF.

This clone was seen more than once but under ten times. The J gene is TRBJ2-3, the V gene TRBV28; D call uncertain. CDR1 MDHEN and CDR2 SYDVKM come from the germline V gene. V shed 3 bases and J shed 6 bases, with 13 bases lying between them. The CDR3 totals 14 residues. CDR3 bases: TGTGCCAGCAGTTTTCAGCGACTCAGCGATACGCAGTATTTT. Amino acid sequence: CASSFQRLSDTQYF.

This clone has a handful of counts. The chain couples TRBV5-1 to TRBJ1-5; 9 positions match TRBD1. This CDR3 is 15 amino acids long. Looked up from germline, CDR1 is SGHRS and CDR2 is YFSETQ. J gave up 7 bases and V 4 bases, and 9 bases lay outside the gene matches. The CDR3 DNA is TGCGCCAGCAGCGAGGGACAGGGCGCAGGACAGCCCCAGCATTTT. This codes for CASSEGQGAGQPQHF.

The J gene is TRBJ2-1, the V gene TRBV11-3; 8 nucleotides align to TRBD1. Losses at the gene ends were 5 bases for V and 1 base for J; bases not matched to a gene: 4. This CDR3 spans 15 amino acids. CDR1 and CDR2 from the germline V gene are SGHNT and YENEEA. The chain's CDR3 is CASSLRGQSYNEQFF. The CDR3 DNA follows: TGTGCCAGCAGCCTCAGGGGGCAGTCCTACAATGAGCAGTTCTTC. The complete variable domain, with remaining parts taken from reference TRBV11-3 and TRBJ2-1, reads EAGVVQSPRYKIIEKKQPVAFWCNPISGHNTLYWYLQNLGQGPELLIRYENEEAVDDSQLPKDRFSAERLKGVDSTLKIQPAELGDSAVYLCASSLRGQSYNEQFFGPGTRLTVL.

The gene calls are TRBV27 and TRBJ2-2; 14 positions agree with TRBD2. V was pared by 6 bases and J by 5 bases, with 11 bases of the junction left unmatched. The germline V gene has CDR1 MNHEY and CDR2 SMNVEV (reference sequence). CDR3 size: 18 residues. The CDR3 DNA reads TGTGCCAGCAGCCCCTCACCGGGACTAGCGGGAGAAACCGGGGAGCTGTTTTTT. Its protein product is CASSPSPGLAGETGELFF.

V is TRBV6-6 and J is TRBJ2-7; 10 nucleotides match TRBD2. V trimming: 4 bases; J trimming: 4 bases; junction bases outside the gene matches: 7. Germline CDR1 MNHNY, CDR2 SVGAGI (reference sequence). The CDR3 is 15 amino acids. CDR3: CASSFSGGFRYEQYF. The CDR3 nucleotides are TGTGCCAGCAGTTTTAGCGGGGGGTTTAGGTACGAGCAGTACTTC.

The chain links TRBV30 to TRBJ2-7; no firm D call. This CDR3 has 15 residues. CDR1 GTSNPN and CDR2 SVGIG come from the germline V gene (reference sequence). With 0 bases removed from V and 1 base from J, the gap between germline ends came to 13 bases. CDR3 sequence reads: CAWSVVSGPSYEQYF. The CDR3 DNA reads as TGTGCCTGGAGTGTGGTGTCAGGCCCATCCTACGAGCAGTACTTC.

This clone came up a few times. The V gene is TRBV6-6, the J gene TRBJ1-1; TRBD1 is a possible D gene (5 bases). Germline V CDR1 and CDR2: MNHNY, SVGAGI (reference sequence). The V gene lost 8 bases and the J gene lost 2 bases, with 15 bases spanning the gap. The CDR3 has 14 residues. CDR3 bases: TGTGCCAGCGGGGCGGTATCGAGCAACACTGAAGCTTTCTTT. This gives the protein CASGAVSSNTEAFF.

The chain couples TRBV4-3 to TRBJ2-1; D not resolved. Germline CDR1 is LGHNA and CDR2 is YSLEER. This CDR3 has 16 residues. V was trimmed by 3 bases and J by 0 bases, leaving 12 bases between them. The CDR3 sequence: CASSHVTLSSYNEQFF. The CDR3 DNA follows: TGCGCCAGCAGCCACGTGACTCTAAGCTCCTACAATGAGCAGTTCTTC.

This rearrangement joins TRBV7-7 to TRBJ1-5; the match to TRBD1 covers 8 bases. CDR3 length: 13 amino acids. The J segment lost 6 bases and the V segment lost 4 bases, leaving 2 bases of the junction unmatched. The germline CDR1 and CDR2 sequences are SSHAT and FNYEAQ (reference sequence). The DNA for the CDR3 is TGTGCCAGCAGCTCAGGACAGGGTCAGCCCCAGCATTTT. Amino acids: CASSSGQGQPQHF.

CDR3 DNA sequence: TGTGCCATAACACAGGGGGCGGGCAATGAGCAGTTCTTC. Translating gives CAITQGAGNEQFF. The chain recombines TRBV28 with TRBJ2-1; the match to TRBD1 covers 9 bases. The germline V gene has CDR1 MDHEN and CDR2 SYDVKM. CDR3 size: 13 residues. J lost 6 bases, V lost 10 bases, and 7 bases had no gene match.

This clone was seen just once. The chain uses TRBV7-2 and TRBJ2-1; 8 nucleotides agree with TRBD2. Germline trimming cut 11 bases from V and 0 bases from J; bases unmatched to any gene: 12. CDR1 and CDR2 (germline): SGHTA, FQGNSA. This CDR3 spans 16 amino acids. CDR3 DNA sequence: TGTGCCTCTTCCCAGGTTGGGACTAGCTCCTACAATGAGCAGTTCTTC. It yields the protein CASSQVGTSSYNEQFF.

CDR3 bases: TGTGCCAGCAGCACTACAAGGGGGTCTTTTGAGAATTTCTTT. It specifies CASSTTRGSFENFF. The chain uses TRBV7-2 and TRBJ1-1; D perhaps matches TRBD1 (6 bases). From germline, CDR1 is SGHTA and CDR2 FQGNSA. The CDR3 consists of 14 residues. With 5 bases removed from V and 13 bases from J, the gap between germline ends came to 23 bases.

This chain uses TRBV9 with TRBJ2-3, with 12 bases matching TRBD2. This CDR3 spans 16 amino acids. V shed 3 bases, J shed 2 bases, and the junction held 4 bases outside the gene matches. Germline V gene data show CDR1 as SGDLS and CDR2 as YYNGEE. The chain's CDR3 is CASSGLAGAFTDTQYF. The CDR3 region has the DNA TGTGCCAGCAGCGGACTAGCGGGGGCCTTCACAGATACGCAGTATTTT.